The 5 T cell receptor beta chains reported below all come from one sample, sequenced in a study of cytomegalovirus exposure and HLA in healthy donors. With 60 Vbeta and 13 Jbeta primers, the PCR was carried out. This table comes from immunoSEQ multiplex PCR, and its TCRdb copy is limited to in-frame clones, with some not included. This table holds over 100,000 clones, approximately 58% found once. The sample consisted of PBMCs. All receptors come from a woman aged 25 to 39 in good health and CMV-seronegative.

Only one count was recorded for this clone. The rearrangement uses TRBV7-9 and TRBJ1-1; D possibly corresponds to TRBD1 (6 bases). Trimming cost V 6 bases and J 3 bases, with 11 bases left between them. Germline V gene sequence: CDR1 SEHNR, CDR2 FQNEAQ (reference sequence). The CDR3 length is 13 residues. The CDR3 reads CASRRGGDTEAFF. The DNA for the CDR3 is TGTGCCAGCAGAAGGGGGGGGGACACTGAAGCTTTCTTT.

This clone appeared a few times. The chain uses TRBV14 and TRBJ2-5; D is ambiguous. The CDR3 sequence is 14 residues long. Germline-derived CDR1 and CDR2 are SGHDN and FVKESK. Trimming left V 1 base short and J 0 bases short, with 6 bases between. The CDR3, as DNA: TGTGCCAGCAGCCAAGGACTGTACCAAGAGACCCAGTACTTC. Encoded protein: CASSQGLYQETQYF.

This clone was seen a few times. The rearrangement uses TRBV5-1 and TRBJ2-1; D is possibly TRBD2 (6 bases). V dropped 0 bases and J dropped 1 base, with 8 bases sitting between them. This CDR3 is 15 amino acids long. Germline V gene sequence: CDR1 SGHRS, CDR2 YFSETQ. The CDR3 sequence: CASSLGGVSYNEQFF. The CDR3 nucleotides read TGCGCCAGCAGCTTGGGGGGGGTATCCTACAATGAGCAGTTCTTC.

J is TRBJ1-1 and V is TRBV7-8, with unresolved D. The CDR3 loop spans 15 amino acids. Germline V gives CDR1 SGHVS, CDR2 FQNEAQ. V was clipped by 1 base and J by 6 bases, with 15 bases between them. The CDR3 region is CASSLVRLREAEAFF. DNA for the CDR3: TGTGCCAGCAGCTTAGTTAGGCTTAGGGAGGCTGAAGCTTTCTTT. The whole variable domain, remainder taken from reference TRBV7-8 and TRBJ1-1, is GAGVSQSPRYKVAKRGQDVALRCDPISGHVSLFWYQQALGQGPEFLTYFQNEAQLDKSGLPSDRFFAERPEGSVSTLKIQRTQQEDSAVYLCASSLVRLREAEAFFGQGTRLTVV.

The rearrangement uses TRBV6-5 and TRBJ2-1; D remains ambiguous. The V gene's germline CDR1 is MNHEY and CDR2 SVGAGI. The CDR3 runs to 16 residues. The V and J ends lost 0 bases and 5 bases respectively, with 14 bases between them. The CDR3 DNA follows: TGTGCCAGCAGTTACTCGAGGTCCGGGTCTGACAATGAGCAGTTCTTC. Translation gives CASSYSRSGSDNEQFF.